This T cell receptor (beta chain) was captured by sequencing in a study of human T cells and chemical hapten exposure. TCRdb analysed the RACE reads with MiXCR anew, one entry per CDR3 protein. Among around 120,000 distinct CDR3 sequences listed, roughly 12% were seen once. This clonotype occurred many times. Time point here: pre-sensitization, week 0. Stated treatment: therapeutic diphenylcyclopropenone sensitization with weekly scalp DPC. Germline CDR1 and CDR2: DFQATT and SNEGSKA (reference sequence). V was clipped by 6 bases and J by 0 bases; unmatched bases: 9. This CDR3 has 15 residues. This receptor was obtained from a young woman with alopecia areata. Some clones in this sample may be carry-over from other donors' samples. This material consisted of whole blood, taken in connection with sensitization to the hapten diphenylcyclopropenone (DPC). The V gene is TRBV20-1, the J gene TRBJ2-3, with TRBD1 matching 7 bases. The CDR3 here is CSAKRGGLSTDTQYF. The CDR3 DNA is TGCAGTGCGAAACGAGGGGGCCTTAGCACAGATACGCAGTATTTT.